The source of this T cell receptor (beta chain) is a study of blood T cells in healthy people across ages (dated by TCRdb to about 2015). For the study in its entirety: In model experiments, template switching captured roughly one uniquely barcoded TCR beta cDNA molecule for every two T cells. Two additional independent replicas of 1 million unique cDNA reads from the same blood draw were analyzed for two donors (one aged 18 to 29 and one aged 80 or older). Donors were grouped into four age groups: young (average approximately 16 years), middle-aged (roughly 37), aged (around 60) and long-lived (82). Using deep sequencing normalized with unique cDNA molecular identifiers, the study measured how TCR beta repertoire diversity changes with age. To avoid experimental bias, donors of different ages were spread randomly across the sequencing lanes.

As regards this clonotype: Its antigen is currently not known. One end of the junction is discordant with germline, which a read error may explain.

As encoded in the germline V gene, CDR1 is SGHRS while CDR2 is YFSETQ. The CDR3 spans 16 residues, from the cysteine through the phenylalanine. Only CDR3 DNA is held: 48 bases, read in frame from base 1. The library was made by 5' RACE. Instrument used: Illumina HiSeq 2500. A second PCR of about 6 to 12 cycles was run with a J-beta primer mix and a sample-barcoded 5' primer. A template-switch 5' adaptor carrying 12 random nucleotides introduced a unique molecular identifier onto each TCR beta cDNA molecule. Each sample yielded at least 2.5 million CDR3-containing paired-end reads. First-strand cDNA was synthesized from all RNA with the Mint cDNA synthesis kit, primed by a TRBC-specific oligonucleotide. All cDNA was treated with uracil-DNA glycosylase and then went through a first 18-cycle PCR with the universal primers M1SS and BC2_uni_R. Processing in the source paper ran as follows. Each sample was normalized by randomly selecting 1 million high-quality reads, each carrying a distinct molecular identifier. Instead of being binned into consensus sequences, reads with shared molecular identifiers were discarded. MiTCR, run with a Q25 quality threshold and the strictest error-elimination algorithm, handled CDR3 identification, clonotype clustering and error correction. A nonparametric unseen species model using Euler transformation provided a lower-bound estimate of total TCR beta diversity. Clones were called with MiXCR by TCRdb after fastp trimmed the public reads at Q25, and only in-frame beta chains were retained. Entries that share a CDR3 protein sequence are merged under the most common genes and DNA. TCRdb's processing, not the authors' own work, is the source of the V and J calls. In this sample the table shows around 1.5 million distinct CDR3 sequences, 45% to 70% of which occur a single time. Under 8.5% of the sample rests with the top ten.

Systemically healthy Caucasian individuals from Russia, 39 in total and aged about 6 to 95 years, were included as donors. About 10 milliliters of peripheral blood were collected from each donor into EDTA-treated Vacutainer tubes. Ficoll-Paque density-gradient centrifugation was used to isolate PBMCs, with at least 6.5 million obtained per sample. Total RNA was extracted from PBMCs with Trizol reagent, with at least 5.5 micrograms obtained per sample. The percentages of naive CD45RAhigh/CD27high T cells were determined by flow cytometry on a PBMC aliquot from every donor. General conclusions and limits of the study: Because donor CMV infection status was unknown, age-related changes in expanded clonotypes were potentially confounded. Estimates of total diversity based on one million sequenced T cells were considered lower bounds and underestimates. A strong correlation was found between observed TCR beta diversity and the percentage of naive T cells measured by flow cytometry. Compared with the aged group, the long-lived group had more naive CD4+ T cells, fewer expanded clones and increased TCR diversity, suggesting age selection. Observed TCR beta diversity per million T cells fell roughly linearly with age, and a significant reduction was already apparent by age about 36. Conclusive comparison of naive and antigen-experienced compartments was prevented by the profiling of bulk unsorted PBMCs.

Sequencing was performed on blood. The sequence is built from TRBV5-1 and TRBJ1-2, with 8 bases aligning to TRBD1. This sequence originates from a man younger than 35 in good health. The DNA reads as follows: TGCGCCAGCACCTTGGTGGCCAGGGGGCGAGGAGATGGCTACACCTTC. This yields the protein CASTLVARGRGDGYTF. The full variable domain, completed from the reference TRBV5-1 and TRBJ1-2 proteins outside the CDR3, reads KAGVTQTPRYLIKTRGQQVTLSCSPISGHRSVSWYQQTPGQGLQFLFEYFSETQRNKGNFPGRFSGRQFSNSRSEMNVSTLELGDSALYLCASTLVARGRGDGYTFGSGTRLTVV.